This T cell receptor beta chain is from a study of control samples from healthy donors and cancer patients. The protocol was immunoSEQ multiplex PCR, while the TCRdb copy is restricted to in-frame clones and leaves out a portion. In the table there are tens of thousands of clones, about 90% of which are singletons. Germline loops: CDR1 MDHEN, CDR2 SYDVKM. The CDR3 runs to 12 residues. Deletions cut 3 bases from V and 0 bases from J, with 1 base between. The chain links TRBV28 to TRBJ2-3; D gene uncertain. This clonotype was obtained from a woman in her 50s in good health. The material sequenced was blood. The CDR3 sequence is CASSFSTDTQYF. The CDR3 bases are TGTGCCAGCAGTTTCAGCACAGATACGCAGTATTTT.